The 18 T cell receptor beta chains below were found in one sample sequenced in a study of blood T cell repertoires in COVID-19. Produced via immunoSEQ multiplex PCR; TCRdb's table is partial and in-frame only. The sample comprises 55,000 to 70,000 clones, around 92% of which are singletons, and 2% to 2.5% rests with the top ten. The sequenced sample was peripheral blood. These TCRs come from a man aged 55 to 69 with acute or convalescent COVID-19.

As for this clone: This specimen includes other DNA sequences encoding the same CDR3. This chain uses TRBV7-3 with TRBJ2-1, with 9 positions matching TRBD1. V shed 3 bases and J 4 bases; nucleotides not matched to a gene: 4. CDR3 length: 15 amino acids. Per the germline V gene, CDR1 is SGHTA and CDR2 is FQGTGA. Here the CDR3 DNA reads TGTGCCAGCAGCTTTGGACAGGGGACATACAATGAGCAGTTCTTC. Translation gives CASSFGQGTYNEQFF.

The chain combines TRBV19 with TRBJ2-1; 10 bases are shared with TRBD2. CDR3 length: 18 residues. Germline values: CDR1 LNHDA, CDR2 SQIVND (reference sequence). Trimming at V came to 4 bases and at J to 0 bases, leaving 9 bases not matched to a gene. The DNA for the CDR3 is TGTGCCAGTAGTAATCTAGCGGGAGACCCGAGCTCCTACAATGAGCAGTTCTTC. Amino acids: CASSNLAGDPSSYNEQFF.

The CDR3 DNA reads TGTGCCTGGAGTCGGGGGGGTATCAGGGAGACCCAGTACTTC. Its translation is CAWSRGGIRETQYF. The chain uses TRBV30 and TRBJ2-5, with 8 bases fitting TRBD2. Germline assignment: CDR1 GTSNPN and CDR2 SVGIG (reference sequence). J was trimmed by 5 bases and V by 2 bases; bases with no gene match: 7. The CDR3 runs to 14 residues.

This clone was counted once. This chain uses TRBV28 with TRBJ1-2; unclear D gene. The length of the CDR3 is 16 residues. V lost 3 bases, J lost 7 bases, and 21 bases lay in between. Germline V lookup: CDR1 MDHEN, CDR2 SYDVKM. CDR3 bases: TGTGCCAGCAGTTTCCCTGGGAGGTCCTCAAATTCTGGCTACACCTTC. Amino acids: CASSFPGRSSNSGYTF.

The chain is built from TRBV2 and TRBJ2-5; TRBD2 matches at 12 bases. V gave up 5 bases and J gave up 5 bases; unmatched junction bases: 9. Looked up from germline, CDR1 is SNHLY and CDR2 is FYNNEI. The CDR3 runs 16 residues. CDR3 in amino acids: CASSSLRLAGEETQYF. CDR3 DNA sequence: TGTGCCAGCAGTTCCCTTAGACTAGCGGGAGAGGAGACCCAGTACTTC.

This sequence joins TRBV29-1 and TRBJ2-7; D is unclear. V lost 0 bases and J 5 bases, leaving 8 bases between the germline ends. CDR3 length equals 12 residues. Germline lookup yields CDR1 SQVTM and CDR2 ANQGSEA. CDR3 region: CSVEELENEQYF. CDR3 DNA: TGCAGCGTTGAAGAGTTAGAAAACGAGCAGTACTTC.

The rearrangement uses TRBV27 and TRBJ1-2; tentatively, D is TRBD1 (5 bases). Per germline, CDR1 MNHEY and CDR2 SMNVEV (reference sequence). Trimming stripped 5 bases from V and 1 base from J, with 23 bases between. The CDR3 sequence is 18 residues long. The CDR3 region has the DNA TGTGCCAGCAGTCGAGACTGGACAAGGCCCGATGTTAACTATGGCTACACCTTC. Its translation is CASSRDWTRPDVNYGYTF.

This clone was recorded only once. The CDR3 region is CASSFAGRAEAFF. CDR3 DNA sequence: TGTGCCAGCAGTTTTGCAGGTAGAGCTGAAGCTTTCTTT. V and J are TRBV28 and TRBJ1-1, with D unresolved. Trimming shortened V by 3 bases and J by 6 bases, and 11 bases separated the two germline ends. Germline V gives CDR1 MDHEN, CDR2 SYDVKM. The CDR3 runs to 13 residues.

This clone was recorded once. This rearrangement joins TRBV4-3 to TRBJ2-3; D possibly corresponds to TRBD1 (5 bases). The CDR3 length is 15 residues. The germline V gene has CDR1 LGHNA and CDR2 YSLEER. Trimming removed 0 bases at V and 0 bases at J, with 7 bases between. The CDR3 DNA is TGCGCCAGCAGCCAAGACAGGGATAGCACAGATACGCAGTATTTT. Translated: CASSQDRDSTDTQYF.

The rearrangement joins TRBV3-1 (or the pseudogene TRBV3-2) to TRBJ1-5; a possible D gene is TRBD1 (5 bases). This CDR3 contains 16 residues. In germline, CDR1 is LGHDT, CDR2 YNNKEL (reference sequence). V lost 1 base and J lost 0, with 10 bases in between. Written as DNA, the CDR3 is TGTGCCAGCAGCCAAGGGGGCCGTTTTAGCAATCAGCCCCAGCATTTT. As protein: CASSQGGRFSNQPQHF.

The chain carries TRBV7-6 and TRBJ2-5, with 8 bases matching TRBD1. Trimming cost V 0 bases and J 5 bases; bases outside gene matches: 5. Germline values: CDR1 SGHVS, CDR2 FNYEAQ. This CDR3 has 15 residues. This CDR3 reads CASSLAPGGDETQYF. The CDR3 nucleotides read TGTGCCAGCAGCTTAGCGCCAGGGGGCGACGAGACCCAGTACTTC.

The chain joins TRBV14 to TRBJ2-4; 7 bases agree with TRBD2. V shed 1 base and J 1 base; nucleotides not matched to a gene: 7. CDR1 SGHDN and CDR2 FVKESK come from the germline V gene. The CDR3 loop spans 17 amino acids. The CDR3 spells CASSQGWRERAKNIQYF. The DNA for the CDR3 is TGTGCCAGCAGCCAAGGGTGGCGGGAGCGGGCCAAAAACATTCAGTACTTC.

The V call is TRBV11-3, the J call TRBJ2-5; TRBD2 agrees at 7 bases. This CDR3 is built from 15 residues. Germline CDR1 SGHNT, CDR2 YENEEA. Trimming removed 8 bases from V and 7 bases from J; junction bases left unmatched: 16. Here the CDR3 reads CASGKMGGDVGTQYF. In DNA, the CDR3 is TGTGCCAGCGGGAAGATGGGAGGGGACGTGGGGACCCAGTACTTC. The full variable domain, completed using reference TRBV11-3 and TRBJ2-5, is EAGVVQSPRYKIIEKKQPVAFWCNPISGHNTLYWYLQNLGQGPELLIRYENEEAVDDSQLPKDRFSAERLKGVDSTLKIQPAELGDSAVYLCASGKMGGDVGTQYFGPGTRLLVL.

CDR3 DNA sequence: TGTGCCAGCAGCTCCCGCCTACAGGGACACGTCTACAATGAGCAGTTCTTC. The encoded protein is CASSSRLQGHVYNEQFF. The V call is TRBV9, the J call TRBJ2-1; TRBD1 is a possible D gene (6 bases). Trimming cost V 4 bases and J 3 bases, with 20 bases left between them. The germline V gene has CDR1 SGDLS and CDR2 YYNGEE. This CDR3 region has 17 residues.

This chain links TRBV9 with TRBJ2-7, with TRBD2 matching 14 bases. This CDR3 spans 21 amino acids. The germline CDR1 and CDR2 sequences are SGDLS and YYNGEE. V was clipped by 3 bases and J by 5 bases; unmatched bases: 22. The CDR3 spells CASSARTGGGLAGLAGDEQYF. CDR3 DNA: TGTGCCAGCAGCGCTAGAACCGGGGGCGGGTTGGCGGGACTAGCGGGAGACGAGCAGTACTTC.

The chain joins TRBV14 to TRBJ2-3; D gene unclear. V was trimmed by 1 base and J by 0 bases, leaving 8 bases between them. CDR3 length equals 15 residues. Germline CDR1 SGHDN, CDR2 FVKESK. CDR3 amino acids: CASSQVAASTDTQYF. In DNA, the CDR3 is TGTGCCAGCAGCCAAGTTGCGGCTAGCACAGATACGCAGTATTTT. Combining the CDR3 with reference TRBV14 and TRBJ2-3 gives the whole variable domain EAGVTQFPSHSVIEKGQTVTLRCDPISGHDNLYWYRRVMGKEIKFLLHFVKESKQDESGMPNNRFLAERTGGTYSTLKVQPAELEDSGVYFCASSQVAASTDTQYFGPGTRLTVL.

This clone showed up just once. The chain combines TRBV18 with TRBJ1-3; TRBD1 matches at 7 bases. Germline CDR1 KGHSH, CDR2 LQKENI. The CDR3 covers 17 residues. J was trimmed by 3 bases and V by 5 bases; bases with no gene match: 13. The CDR3 DNA reads as TGTGCCAGCTCAACCCGGACAGGACTCCATGGTGGAAACACCATATATTTT. This encodes CASSTRTGLHGGNTIYF. The variable domain in full, completed from reference TRBV18 and TRBJ1-3, reads NAGVMQNPRHLVRRRGQEARLRCSPMKGHSHVYWYRQLPEEGLKFMVYLQKENIIDESGMPKERFSAEFPKEGPSILRIQQVVRGDSAAYFCASSTRTGLHGGNTIYFGEGSWLTVV.

This chain connects TRBV3-1 (or the pseudogene TRBV3-2) to TRBJ2-1; 7 nucleotides align to TRBD2. Germline values: CDR1 LGHDT, CDR2 YNNKEL (reference sequence). CDR3 length: 16 residues. V lost 0 bases to trimming and J lost 9 bases; unmatched junction nucleotides: 11. In DNA, the CDR3 is TGTGCCAGCAGCCAAGATTTAAGGGGAGGGTATATTGAGCAGTTCTTC. It is translated as CASSQDLRGGYIEQFF.